This TCR beta chain comes out of a study of vaccination and CD4 T cells after COVID-19 (dated by TCRdb to between 2020 and 2023). With regard to the full study: Convalescent patients had a positive SARS-CoV-2 result on nasal swab PCR, and of these patients, fewer than ten had mild disease and one had severe disease. Six males and four females were included in the convalescent cohort, with two Hispanic individuals, seven Caucasians, two Asians and one multiracial person represented. Each participant got two doses of either the Pfizer-BioNTech BNT162b2 vaccine (n=8) or the Moderna mRNA-1273 vaccine (n=2). Post-COVID blood samples were collected from convalescent patients a median of around 100 days after diagnosis, with a range of about 30 to 161 days. Post-vaccine blood samples were taken a median of around 68 days after the second vaccine dose, with a range of about 13 to 250 days. A few convalescent patients were sampled both early after vaccination (day 14) and late after vaccination (days 161 to 241). For stimulating the cultures, overlapping spike peptide pools were used, derived from SARS-CoV-2 as well as from the common cold coronaviruses HCoV-NL63, HCoV-OC43 and HCoV-229E. As controls, cultures received a CEFX viral epitope pool (the positive control), an HIV-1 Nef peptide pool (the negative control), or no peptide at all. In ten to eleven COVID-19 convalescent patients and a handful of infection-naive healthy vaccine recipients, researchers compared the spike-specific CD4+ TCR repertoire from before mRNA vaccination with the repertoire from after. Beyond this particular receptor, the publication reports: Nearly all vaccine-specific clones in convalescent patients (304 of 307) were mono-reactive for SARS-CoV-2 spike rather than cross-reactive with common cold coronaviruses. In convalescent patients, a median 86.3% of post-vaccine SARS-CoV-2-reactive clones were detected only after vaccination, suggesting vaccine-specific priming. The median number of SARS-CoV-2-reactive clonotypes rose from fewer than 25 after infection to some 40 after vaccination, but the change was not significant. The study included relatively few convalescent patients and did not analyze early timepoints after natural infection.

A note on this clonotype: Its antigen target is currently unknown. Per-base quality was not reported, and no clone a single base away is much larger than it.

The library was built by means of PCR. DNA from cultured CD4+ T cells underwent TCR sequencing with the Oncomine TCR Beta short-read assay at the Johns Hopkins FTIC core. The QIAamp micro DNA kit was used to extract genomic DNA from the cultured CD4+ T cells. Oncomine TCR Beta libraries from cultured CD4+ T cells were pooled with unique dual indexes and sequenced on an Illumina iSeq 100. Turning to the authors' computational methods: Non-productive sequences were removed, and CDR3s that did not start with C, did not end with F or W, or were shorter than 7 amino acids were discarded. Antigen-specific clonotypes were identified using the MANAFEST web application through comparison of peptide-stimulated wells with reference and other culture wells. For a clone to be called positive, the clone needed an FDR below 0.05, an odds ratio above 5, and a productive frequency above 0.1% in at least two of three replicate wells. Clonotypes that were significantly expanded in both SARS-CoV-2 spike wells and at least one common cold coronavirus spike condition were defined as cross-reactive. Levenshtein distances (stringdist) and unrooted phylogenetic trees (ape) in R version 3.6.1 were used to assess CDR3 homology. In TCRdb, the public reads were trimmed at Q25 with fastp and aligned with MiXCR, with productive beta chains retained. Identical CDR3 protein sequences are pooled into one entry, listed with their most common genes and DNA. V and J calls and clone size were set by TCRdb, not the authors. This sample gives more than 20,000 distinct CDR3 sequences in total; about 31% of them show up just once. Roughly an eighth of the sample lies in the top ten.

Based on the germline V gene (reference sequence), the CDR1 and CDR2 sequences are SGHNT and YYREEE. Trimming costs V 1 base and J 5 bases, and their ends lie 13 bases apart. Spanning cysteine to phenylalanine, the CDR3 consists of 14 amino acids. The DNA shown is the 42-base CDR3, in frame from base 1. This specimen's time point label, per the study, means: late sampling 161 to 241 days after vaccination in three convalescent patients. This sample's treatment or condition label indicates: approximately nine-day PBMC culture with coronavirus spike peptide pools or control peptides (ViraFEST assay). The ViraFEST assay was used in the study, in which antigen-specific T cells were expanded with peptide pools and expanded clonotypes were subsequently identified by TCR sequencing. Positive SARS-CoV-2 PCR tests in the convalescent patients dated from March to December 2020, before Alpha, Beta and Delta variants emerged in the United States. Each well held 2.2 million or so PBMCs cultured with roughly 10 ug/ml peptide pools in IMDM containing roughly 5% human AB serum and 9 to 10 IU/ml IL-2. Half of the culture medium was replaced with fresh IL-2-containing medium on days 3 and 7. Once the cells had been in culture for 10 days, the EasySep CD4+ T cell isolation kit was used to isolate CD4+ T cells by negative selection. Ficoll-Paque Plus gradient centrifugation was used to isolate PBMCs from whole blood, and the isolated PBMCs were then either used fresh or cryopreserved at -140C. Triplicate wells were generally used for each culture condition.

The clonotype was recovered from a human donor who had recovered from COVID-19. The rearranged chain carries TRBV5-4 and TRBJ2-7; the D element could tentatively be TRBD1 or TRBD2, as 6 bases agree for each. Here the sequenced sample was CD4+ T cells from blood, cultured in vitro, taken about 7 months after SARS-CoV-2 vaccination. The CDR3 amino acid sequence is: CASSLRGDGNEQYF. The DNA reads TGTGCCAGCAGCTTGAGGGGGGATGGGAACGAGCAGTACTTC. Extended through the reference TRBV5-4 and TRBJ2-7 proteins, this CDR3 yields the full variable domain: ETGVTQSPTHLIKTRGQQVTLRCSSQSGHNTVSWYQQALGQGPQFIFQYYREEENGRGNFPPRFSGLQFPNYSSELNVNALELDDSALYLCASSLRGDGNEQYFGPGTRLTVT.